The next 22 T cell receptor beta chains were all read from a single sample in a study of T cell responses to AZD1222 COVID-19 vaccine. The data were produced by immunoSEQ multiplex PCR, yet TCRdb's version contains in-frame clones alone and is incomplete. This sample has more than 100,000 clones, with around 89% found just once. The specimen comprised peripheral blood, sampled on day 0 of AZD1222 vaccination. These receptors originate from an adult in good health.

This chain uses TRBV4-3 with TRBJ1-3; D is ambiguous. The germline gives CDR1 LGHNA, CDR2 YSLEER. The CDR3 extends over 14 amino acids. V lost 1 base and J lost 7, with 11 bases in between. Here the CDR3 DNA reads TGCGCCAGCAGCCAAGGGGTAGCATGGAACACCATATATTTT. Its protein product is CASSQGVAWNTIYF.

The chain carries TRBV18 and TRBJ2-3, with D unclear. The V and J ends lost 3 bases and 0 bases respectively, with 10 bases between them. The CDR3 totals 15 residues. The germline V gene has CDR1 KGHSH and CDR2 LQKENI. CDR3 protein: CASSPVGASTDTQYF. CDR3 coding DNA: TGTGCCAGCTCACCTGTGGGTGCTAGCACAGATACGCAGTATTTT.

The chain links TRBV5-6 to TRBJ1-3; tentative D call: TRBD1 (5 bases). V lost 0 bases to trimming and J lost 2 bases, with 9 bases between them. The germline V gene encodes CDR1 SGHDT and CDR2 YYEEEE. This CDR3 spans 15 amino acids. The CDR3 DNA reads TGTGCCAGCAGCTTGGAGGGGTTCGCTGGAAACACCATATATTTT. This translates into CASSLEGFAGNTIYF.

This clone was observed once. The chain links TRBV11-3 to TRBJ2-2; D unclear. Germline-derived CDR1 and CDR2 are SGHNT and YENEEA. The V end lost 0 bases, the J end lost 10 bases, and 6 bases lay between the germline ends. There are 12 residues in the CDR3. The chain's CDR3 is CASSLEGMELFF. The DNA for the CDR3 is TGTGCCAGCAGCTTAGAGGGTATGGAGCTGTTTTTT.

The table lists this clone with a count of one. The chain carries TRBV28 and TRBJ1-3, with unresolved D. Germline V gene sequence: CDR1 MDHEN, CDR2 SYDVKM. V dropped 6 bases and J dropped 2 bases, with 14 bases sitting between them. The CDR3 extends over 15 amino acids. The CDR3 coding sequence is TGTGCCAGCAGGCCCCAGGACGTGGCTGGAAACACCATATATTTT. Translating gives CASRPQDVAGNTIYF.

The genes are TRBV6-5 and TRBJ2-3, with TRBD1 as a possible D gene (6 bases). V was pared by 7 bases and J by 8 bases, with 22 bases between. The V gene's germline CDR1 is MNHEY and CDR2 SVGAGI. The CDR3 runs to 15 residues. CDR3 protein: CASIPNSGQSVTQYF. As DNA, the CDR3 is TGTGCCAGCATCCCGAACTCCGGACAGTCAGTTACGCAGTATTTT.

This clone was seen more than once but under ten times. The CDR3 reads CASSPFGIGTDQPQHF. The CDR3 DNA sequence: TGCGCCAGCAGCCCATTCGGGATAGGGACTGATCAGCCCCAGCATTTT. The chain joins TRBV5-1 to TRBJ1-5, with TRBD1 as a possible D gene (5 bases). V lost 4 bases to trimming and J lost 5 bases, with 19 bases between them. CDR1 is SGHRS and CDR2 is YFSETQ in the germline V gene. The CDR3 is 16 residues long.

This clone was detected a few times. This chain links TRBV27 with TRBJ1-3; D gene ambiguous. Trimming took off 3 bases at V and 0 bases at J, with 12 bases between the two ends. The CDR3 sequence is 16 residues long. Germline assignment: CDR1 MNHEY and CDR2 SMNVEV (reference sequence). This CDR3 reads CASSFGSPSSGNTIYF. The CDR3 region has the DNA TGTGCCAGCAGTTTTGGGTCCCCGTCCTCTGGAAACACCATATATTTT.

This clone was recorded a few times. CDR3 nucleotide sequence: TGCAGTGCTAGTTCGGGGCCGAGCTCCTACAATGAGCAGTTCTTC. Its translation is CSASSGPSSYNEQFF. The rearrangement links TRBV20-1 to TRBJ2-1; the D gene could be TRBD1 or TRBD2 (5 bases each). With 3 bases removed from V and 0 bases from J, the gap between germline ends came to 12 bases. Germline V CDR1 and CDR2: DFQATT, SNEGSKA (reference sequence). There are 15 residues in the CDR3.

The CDR3 spells CASSVGGSGTYNEQFF. The CDR3 bases are TGTGCCAGCAGCGTAGGTGGTAGCGGGACCTACAATGAGCAGTTCTTC. V is TRBV9 and J is TRBJ2-1, with 8 nucleotides matching TRBD2. In germline, CDR1 is SGDLS, CDR2 YYNGEE. V gave up 0 bases and J gave up 2 bases; unmatched junction bases: 4. The CDR3 length is 16 residues.

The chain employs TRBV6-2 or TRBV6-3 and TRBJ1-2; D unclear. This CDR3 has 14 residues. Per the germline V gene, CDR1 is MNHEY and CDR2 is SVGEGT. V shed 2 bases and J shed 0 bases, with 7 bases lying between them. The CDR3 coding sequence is TGTGCCAGCAGTTACGGTACGTCTAACTATGGCTACACCTTC. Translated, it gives CASSYGTSNYGYTF.

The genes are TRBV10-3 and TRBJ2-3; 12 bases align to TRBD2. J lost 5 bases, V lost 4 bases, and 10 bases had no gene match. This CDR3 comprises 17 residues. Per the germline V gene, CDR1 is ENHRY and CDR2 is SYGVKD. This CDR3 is CAISVDLAGGLKDTQYF. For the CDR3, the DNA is TGTGCCATCAGTGTGGATCTAGCGGGAGGGCTGAAAGATACGCAGTATTTT.

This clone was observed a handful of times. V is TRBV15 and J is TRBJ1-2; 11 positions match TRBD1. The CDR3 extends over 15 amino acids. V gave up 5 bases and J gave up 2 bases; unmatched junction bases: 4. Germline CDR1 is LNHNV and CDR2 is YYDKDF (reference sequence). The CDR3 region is CATSGWTGGNYGYTF. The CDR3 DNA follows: TGTGCCACCAGCGGATGGACAGGGGGCAACTATGGCTACACCTTC. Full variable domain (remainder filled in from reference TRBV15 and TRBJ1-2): DAMVIQNPRYQVTQFGKPVTLSCSQTLNHNVMYWYQQKSSQAPKLLFHYYDKDFNNEADTPDNFQSRRPNTSFCFLDIRSPGLGDTAMYLCATSGWTGGNYGYTFGSGTRLTVV.

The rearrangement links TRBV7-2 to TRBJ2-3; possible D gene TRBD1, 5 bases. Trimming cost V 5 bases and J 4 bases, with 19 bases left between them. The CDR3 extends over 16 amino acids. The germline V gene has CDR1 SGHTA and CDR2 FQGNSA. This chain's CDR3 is CASSRRWGNPADTQYF. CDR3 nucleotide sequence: TGTGCCAGCAGCCGTAGATGGGGCAACCCGGCAGATACGCAGTATTTT.

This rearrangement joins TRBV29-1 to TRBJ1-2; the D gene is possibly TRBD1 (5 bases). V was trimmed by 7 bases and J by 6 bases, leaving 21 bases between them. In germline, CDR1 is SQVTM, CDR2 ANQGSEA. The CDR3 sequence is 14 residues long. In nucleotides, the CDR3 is TGCAGCGCTACGGACCGAGGGACCACCGATGGCTACACCTTC. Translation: CSATDRGTTDGYTF.

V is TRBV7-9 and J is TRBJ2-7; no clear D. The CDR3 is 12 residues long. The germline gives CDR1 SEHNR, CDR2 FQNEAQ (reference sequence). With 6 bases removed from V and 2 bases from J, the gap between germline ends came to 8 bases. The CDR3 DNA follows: TGTGCCAGCAGTTCAGTGACCTACGAGCAGTACTTC. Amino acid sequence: CASSSVTYEQYF.

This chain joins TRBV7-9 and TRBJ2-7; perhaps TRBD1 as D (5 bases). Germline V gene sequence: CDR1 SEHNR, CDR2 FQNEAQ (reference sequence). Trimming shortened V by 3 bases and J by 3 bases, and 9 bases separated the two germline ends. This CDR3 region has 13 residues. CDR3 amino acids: CASSFRVGYEQYF. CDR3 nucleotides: TGTGCCAGCAGCTTCAGGGTTGGCTACGAGCAGTACTTC. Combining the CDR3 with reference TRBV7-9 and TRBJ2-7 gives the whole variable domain DTGVSQNPRHKITKRGQNVTFRCDPISEHNRLYWYRQTLGQGPEFLTYFQNEAQLEKSRLLSDRFSAERPKGSFSTLEIQRTEQGDSAMYLCASSFRVGYEQYFGPGTRLTVT.

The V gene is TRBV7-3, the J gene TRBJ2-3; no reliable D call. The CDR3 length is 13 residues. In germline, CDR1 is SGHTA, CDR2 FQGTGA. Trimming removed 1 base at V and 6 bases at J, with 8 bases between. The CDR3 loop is CASSLNRRDTQYF. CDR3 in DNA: TGTGCCAGCAGCTTAAATCGGCGGGATACGCAGTATTTT. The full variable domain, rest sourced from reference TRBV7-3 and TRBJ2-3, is GAGVSQTPSNKVTEKGKYVELRCDPISGHTALYWYRQSLGQGPEFLIYFQGTGAADDSGLPNDRFFAVRPEGSVSTLKIQRTERGDSAVYLCASSLNRRDTQYFGPGTRLTVL.

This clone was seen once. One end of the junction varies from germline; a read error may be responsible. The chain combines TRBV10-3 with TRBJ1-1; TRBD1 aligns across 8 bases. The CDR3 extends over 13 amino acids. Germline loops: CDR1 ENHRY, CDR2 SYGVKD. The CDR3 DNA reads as TGTGCCCTCAGGGGGCTCATGAACACTGAAGCTTTCTTT. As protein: CALRGLMNTEAFF.

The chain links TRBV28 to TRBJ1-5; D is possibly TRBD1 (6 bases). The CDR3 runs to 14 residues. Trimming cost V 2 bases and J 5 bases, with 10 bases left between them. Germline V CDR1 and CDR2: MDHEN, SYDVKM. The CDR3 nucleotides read TGTGCCAGCAGTTTAACAGGGCGGTATCAGCCCCAGCATTTT. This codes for CASSLTGRYQPQHF.

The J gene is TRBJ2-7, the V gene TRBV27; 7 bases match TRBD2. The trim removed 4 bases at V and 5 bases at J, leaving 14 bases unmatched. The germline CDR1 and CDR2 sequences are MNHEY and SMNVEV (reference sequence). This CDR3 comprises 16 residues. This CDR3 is CASSSLKRGPLDEQYF. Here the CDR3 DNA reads TGTGCCAGCAGTTCCCTCAAGCGGGGCCCTCTGGACGAGCAGTACTTC.

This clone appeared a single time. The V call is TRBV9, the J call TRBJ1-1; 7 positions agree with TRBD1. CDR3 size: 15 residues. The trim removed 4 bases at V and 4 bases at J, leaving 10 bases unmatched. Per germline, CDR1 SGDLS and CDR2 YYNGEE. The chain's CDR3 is CASSSTGQLRTEAFF. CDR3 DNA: TGTGCCAGCAGCTCCACGGGACAGCTGCGCACTGAAGCTTTCTTT. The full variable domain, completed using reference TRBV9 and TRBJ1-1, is DSGVTQTPKHLITATGQRVTLRCSPRSGDLSVYWYQQSLDQGLQFLIQYYNGEERAKGNILERFSAQQFPDLHSELNLSSLELGDSALYFCASSSTGQLRTEAFFGQGTRLTVV.